The clone carrying this T cell receptor (beta chain) showed up just a few times. This sample stems from a study of blood T cell repertoires in COVID-19. The wider study: Samples representing acute and convalescent COVID-19 were sourced from the United States, Italy and Spain. T cells, B-cell-depleted T cells, or PBMCs provided the cDNA or gDNA that served as material.

The CDR3 length is 13 residues. The V gene lost 0 bases and the J gene lost 9 bases, with 12 bases spanning the gap. Germline CDR1 LGHNA, CDR2 YSLEER. In the source study's methods: Reference gene primer amplification yielded estimated nucleated cell counts. Method: immunoSEQ multiplex PCR; TCRdb's copy keeps in-frame clones and lacks some. Clonal size and the V and J genes are those of that table, whereas D and trimming came from the DNA. Of roughly 200,000 clones listed, around nine tenths were seen once; the top ten hold 1.5%. The sequencing input was peripheral blood. V and J are TRBV4-3 and TRBJ2-7, with D perhaps matching TRBD2 (6 bases). This clonotype was obtained from a man aged 18 to 29 with active or convalescent COVID-19. CDR3 loop: CASSQDPREAQYF. The CDR3 nucleotides are TGCGCCAGCAGCCAAGATCCCAGGGAGGCGCAGTACTTC.